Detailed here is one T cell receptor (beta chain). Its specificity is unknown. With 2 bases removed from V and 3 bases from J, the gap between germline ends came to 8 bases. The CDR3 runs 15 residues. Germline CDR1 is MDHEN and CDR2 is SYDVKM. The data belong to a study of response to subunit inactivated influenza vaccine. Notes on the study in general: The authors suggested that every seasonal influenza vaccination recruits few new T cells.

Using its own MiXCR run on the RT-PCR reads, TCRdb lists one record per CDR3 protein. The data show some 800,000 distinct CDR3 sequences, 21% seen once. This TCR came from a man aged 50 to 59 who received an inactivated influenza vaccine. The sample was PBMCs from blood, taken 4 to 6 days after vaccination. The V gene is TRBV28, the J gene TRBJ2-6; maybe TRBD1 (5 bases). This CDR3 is CASSLAGFGANVLTF. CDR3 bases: TGTGCCAGCAGTTTAGCAGGGTTTGGGGCCAACGTCCTGACTTTC.